This T cell receptor beta chain was documented in a study of blood T cell repertoires in COVID-19. Study overall: There were acute and convalescent COVID-19 samples, and they came from the United States, Italy and Spain.

The CDR3 loop spans 14 amino acids. V was pared by 1 base and J by 2 bases, with 1 base of the junction left unmatched. Germline V CDR1 and CDR2: MGHRA, YSYEKL. The data were produced by immunoSEQ multiplex PCR, yet TCRdb's version contains in-frame clones alone and is incomplete. The sample contains fewer than 70,000 clones, about 85% of which appear only once. The chain combines TRBV4-1 with TRBJ1-2; TRBD1 matches 7 bases. This receptor was identified in an elderly man with acute or convalescent COVID-19. Specimen: peripheral blood. CDR3 amino acids: CASSQGGQNYGYTF. The DNA for the CDR3 is TGCGCCAGCAGCCAAGGGGGACAGAACTATGGCTACACCTTC.